This T cell receptor beta chain was obtained from a study of blood T cells in healthy people across ages. Primed by a sample-barcoded 5' primer and a J-beta primer mix, a second PCR proceeded for about 6 to 11 cycles. TCRdb reprocessed the 5' RACE reads via MiXCR and lists one record per CDR3 protein. The sample contains about 670,000 distinct CDR3 sequences, 40% to 65% of which appear only once. General observations from the study: When set beside aged donors, long-lived donors presented more naive CD4+ cells and higher diversity.

This clonotype came up a few times. The antigen is undetermined. The sequence was collected from a woman older than 75 in good health. Sequencing input: blood.

The CDR3 spells CSARSPYSNQPQHF. In DNA form, the CDR3 reads TGCAGTGCTAGATCCCCTTATAGCAATCAGCCCCAGCATTTT. V gene TRBV20-1 combines with J gene TRBJ1-5; D remains unclear. This CDR3 has 14 amino acids. Germline CDR1 and CDR2: DFQATT and SNEGSKA (reference sequence). The V and J ends lost 2 bases and 0 bases respectively, with 8 bases between them.